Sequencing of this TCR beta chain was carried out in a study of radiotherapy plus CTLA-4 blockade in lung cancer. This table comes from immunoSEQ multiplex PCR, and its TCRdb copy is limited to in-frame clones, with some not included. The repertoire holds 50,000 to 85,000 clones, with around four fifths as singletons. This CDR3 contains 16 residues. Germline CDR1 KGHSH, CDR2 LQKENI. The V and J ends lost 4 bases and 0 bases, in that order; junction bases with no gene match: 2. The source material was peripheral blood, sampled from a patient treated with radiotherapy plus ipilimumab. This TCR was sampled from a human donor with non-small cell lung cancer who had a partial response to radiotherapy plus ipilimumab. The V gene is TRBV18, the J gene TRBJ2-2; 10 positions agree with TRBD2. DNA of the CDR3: TGTGCCAGCTCACTAGGACTAGCGGCGAACACCGGGGAGCTGTTTTTT. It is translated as CASSLGLAANTGELFF.